This T cell receptor beta chain was documented in a study of radiotherapy plus CTLA-4 blockade in lung cancer. From germline, CDR1 is SQVTM and CDR2 ANQGSEA. V dropped 4 bases and J dropped 10; count of bases not matched to a gene: 6. The CDR3 runs to 13 residues. People whose metastatic non-small-cell lung cancer was chemo-refractory got focal radiation along with CTLA-4 blockade by ipilimumab. Generated by immunoSEQ multiplex PCR, the TCRdb table keeps only in-frame clones and is missing some. Of 90,000 to 100,000 clones in the sample, 60% to 75% are singletons; the top ten hold around 2.8%. This receptor was obtained from a human donor with non-small cell lung cancer who had a partial response to radiotherapy plus ipilimumab. Some clones in this sample may be carry-over from other donors' samples. The gene calls are TRBV29-1 and TRBJ2-3, with 12 bases matching TRBD2. Source: peripheral blood, taken from a patient treated with radiotherapy plus ipilimumab. CDR3 in amino acids: CSVVLAGGRAQYF. CDR3 nucleotides: TGCAGCGTTGTTCTAGCGGGGGGGCGGGCGCAGTATTTT.